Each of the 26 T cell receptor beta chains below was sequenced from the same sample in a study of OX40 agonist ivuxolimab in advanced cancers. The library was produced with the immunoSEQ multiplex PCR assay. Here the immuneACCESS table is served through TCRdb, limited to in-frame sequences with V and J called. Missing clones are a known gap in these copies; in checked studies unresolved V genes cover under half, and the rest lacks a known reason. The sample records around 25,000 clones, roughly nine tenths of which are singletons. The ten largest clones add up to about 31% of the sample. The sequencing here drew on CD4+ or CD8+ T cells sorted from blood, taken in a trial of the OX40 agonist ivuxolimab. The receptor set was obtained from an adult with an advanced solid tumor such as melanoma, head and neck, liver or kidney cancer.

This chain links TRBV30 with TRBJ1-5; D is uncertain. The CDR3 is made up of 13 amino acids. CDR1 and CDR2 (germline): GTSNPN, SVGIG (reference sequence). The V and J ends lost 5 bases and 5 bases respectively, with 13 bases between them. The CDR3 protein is CAWAGSRDQPQHF. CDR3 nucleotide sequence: TGTGCCTGGGCGGGGTCCCGGGATCAGCCCCAGCATTTT.

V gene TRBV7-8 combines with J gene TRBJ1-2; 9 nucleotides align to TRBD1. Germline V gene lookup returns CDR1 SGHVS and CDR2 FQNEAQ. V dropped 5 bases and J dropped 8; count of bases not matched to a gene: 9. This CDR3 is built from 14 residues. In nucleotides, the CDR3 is TGTGCCAGCAGCGCGACGGGACAGGGAAGAGGCTACACCTTC. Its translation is CASSATGQGRGYTF.

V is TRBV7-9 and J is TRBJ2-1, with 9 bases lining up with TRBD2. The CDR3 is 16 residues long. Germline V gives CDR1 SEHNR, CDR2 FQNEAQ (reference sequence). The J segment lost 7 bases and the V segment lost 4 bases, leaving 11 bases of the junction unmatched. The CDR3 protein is CASSWGGGRAINEQFF. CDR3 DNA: TGTGCCAGCAGCTGGGGTGGCGGGAGGGCCATAAATGAGCAGTTCTTC.

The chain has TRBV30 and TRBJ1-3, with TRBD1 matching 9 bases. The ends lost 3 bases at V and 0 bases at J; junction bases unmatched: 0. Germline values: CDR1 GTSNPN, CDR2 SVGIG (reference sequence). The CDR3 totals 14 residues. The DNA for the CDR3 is TGTGCCTGGAGGACAGGGGGCTCTGGAAACACCATATATTTT. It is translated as CAWRTGGSGNTIYF.

The CDR3 nucleotides read TGTGCCAGCAGCCCCCGACAGGGGAACTATGGCTACACCTTC. This encodes CASSPRQGNYGYTF. The chain recombines TRBV9 with TRBJ1-2; 8 bases are a match to TRBD1. The V segment lost 4 bases and the J segment 2 bases; nucleotides outside the gene matches: 4. Germline lookup yields CDR1 SGDLS and CDR2 YYNGEE. CDR3 length: 14 amino acids.

The CDR3 protein is CAGLEGSYNEQFF. The CDR3 DNA reads as TGTGCCGGACTGGAGGGGTCCTACAATGAGCAGTTCTTC. V gene TRBV7-9 combines with J gene TRBJ2-1; maybe TRBD2 (6 bases). V was cut by 11 bases and J by 1 base, with 12 bases left in between. Germline V gene lookup returns CDR1 SEHNR and CDR2 FQNEAQ (reference sequence). The CDR3 extends over 13 amino acids.

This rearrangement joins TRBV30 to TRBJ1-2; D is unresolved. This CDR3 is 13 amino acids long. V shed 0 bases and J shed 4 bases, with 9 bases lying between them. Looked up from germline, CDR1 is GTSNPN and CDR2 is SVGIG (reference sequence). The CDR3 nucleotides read TGTGCCTGGAGTGTAGAGTTAGGCTATGGCTACACCTTC. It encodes CAWSVELGYGYTF.

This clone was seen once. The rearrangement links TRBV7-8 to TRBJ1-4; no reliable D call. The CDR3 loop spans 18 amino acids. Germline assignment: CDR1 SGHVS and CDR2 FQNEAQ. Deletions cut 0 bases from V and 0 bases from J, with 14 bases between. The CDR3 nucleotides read TGTGCCAGCAGCTTAGCGCGTAGGCGTGTTACAACTAATGAAAAACTGTTTTTT. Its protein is CASSLARRRVTTNEKLFF.

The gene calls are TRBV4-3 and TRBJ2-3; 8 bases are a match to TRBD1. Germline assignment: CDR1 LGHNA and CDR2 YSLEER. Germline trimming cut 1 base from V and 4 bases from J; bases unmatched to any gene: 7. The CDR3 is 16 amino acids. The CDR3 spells CASSQVTGAPPDTQYF. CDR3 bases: TGCGCCAGCAGCCAAGTGACAGGGGCTCCCCCAGATACGCAGTATTTT.

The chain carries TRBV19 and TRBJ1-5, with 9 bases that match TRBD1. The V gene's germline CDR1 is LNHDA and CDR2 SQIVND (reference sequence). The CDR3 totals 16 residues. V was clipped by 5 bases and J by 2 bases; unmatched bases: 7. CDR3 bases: TGTGCCAGTAGTTTAACAGGGGGCGAGGGCAATCAGCCCCAGCATTTT. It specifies CASSLTGGEGNQPQHF. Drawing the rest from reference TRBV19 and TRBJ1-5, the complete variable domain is DGGITQSPKYLFRKEGQNVTLSCEQNLNHDAMYWYRQDPGQGLRLIYYSQIVNDFQKGDIAEGYSVSREKKESFPLTVTSAQKNPTAFYLCASSLTGGEGNQPQHFGDGTRLSIL.

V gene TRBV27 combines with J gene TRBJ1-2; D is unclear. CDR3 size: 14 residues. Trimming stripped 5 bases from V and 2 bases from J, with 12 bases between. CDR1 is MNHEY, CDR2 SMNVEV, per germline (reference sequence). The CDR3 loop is CASSHAGINYGYTF. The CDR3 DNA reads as TGTGCCAGCAGTCACGCCGGGATCAACTATGGCTACACCTTC.

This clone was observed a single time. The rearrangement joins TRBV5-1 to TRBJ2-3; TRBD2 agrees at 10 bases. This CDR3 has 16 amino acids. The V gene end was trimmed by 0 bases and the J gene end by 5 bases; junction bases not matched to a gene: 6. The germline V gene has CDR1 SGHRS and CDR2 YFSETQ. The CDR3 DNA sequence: TGCGCCAGCAGCTTGGGGCTAGCGGGAGAAGGAGATACGCAGTATTTT. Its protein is CASSLGLAGEGDTQYF.

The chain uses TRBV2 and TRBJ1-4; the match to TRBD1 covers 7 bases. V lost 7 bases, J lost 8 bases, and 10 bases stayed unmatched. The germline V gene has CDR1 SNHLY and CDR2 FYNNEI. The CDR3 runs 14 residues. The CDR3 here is CASTQTGNLEKLFF. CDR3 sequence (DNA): TGTGCCAGCACCCAGACAGGGAATTTAGAAAAACTGTTTTTT.

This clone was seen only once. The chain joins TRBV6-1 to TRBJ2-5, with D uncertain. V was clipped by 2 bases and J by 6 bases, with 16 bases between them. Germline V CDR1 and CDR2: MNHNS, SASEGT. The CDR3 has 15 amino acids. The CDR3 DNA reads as TGTGCCAGCAGTGAACGGCTCCCCACGATGAAGACCCAGTACTTC. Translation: CASSERLPTMKTQYF.

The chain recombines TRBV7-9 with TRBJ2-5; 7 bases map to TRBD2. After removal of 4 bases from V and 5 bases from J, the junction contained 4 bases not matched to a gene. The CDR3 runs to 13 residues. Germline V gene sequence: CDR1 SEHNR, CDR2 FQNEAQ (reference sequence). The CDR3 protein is CASSWAGGETQYF. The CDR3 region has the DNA TGTGCCAGCAGCTGGGCCGGGGGGGAGACCCAGTACTTC.

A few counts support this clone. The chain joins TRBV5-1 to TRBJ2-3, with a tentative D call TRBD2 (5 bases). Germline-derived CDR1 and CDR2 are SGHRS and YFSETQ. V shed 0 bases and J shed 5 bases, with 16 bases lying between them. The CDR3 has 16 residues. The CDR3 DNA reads TGCGCCAGCAGCTTGGGGCGGACGGGGATGAGAGATACGCAGTATTTT. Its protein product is CASSLGRTGMRDTQYF.

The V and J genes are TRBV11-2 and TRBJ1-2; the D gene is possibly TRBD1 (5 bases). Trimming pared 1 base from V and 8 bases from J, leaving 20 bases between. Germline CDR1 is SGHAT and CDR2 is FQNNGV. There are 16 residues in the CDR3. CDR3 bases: TGTGCCAGCAGCTTAGGACGGTCAGGGTCCTTGGTCGGCTACACCTTC. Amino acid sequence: CASSLGRSGSLVGYTF. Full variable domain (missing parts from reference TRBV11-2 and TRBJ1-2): EAGVAQSPRYKIIEKRQSVAFWCNPISGHATLYWYQQILGQGPKLLIQFQNNGVVDDSQLPKDRFSAERLKGVDSTLKIQPAKLEDSAVYLCASSLGRSGSLVGYTFGSGTRLTVV.

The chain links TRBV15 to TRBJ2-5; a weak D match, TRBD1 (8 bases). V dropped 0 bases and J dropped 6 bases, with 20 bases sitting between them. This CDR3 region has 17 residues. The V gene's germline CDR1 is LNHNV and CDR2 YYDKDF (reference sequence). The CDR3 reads CATSRDTGGGTKKTQYF. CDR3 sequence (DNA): TGTGCCACCAGCAGAGATACAGGGGGGGGAACAAAAAAGACCCAGTACTTC.

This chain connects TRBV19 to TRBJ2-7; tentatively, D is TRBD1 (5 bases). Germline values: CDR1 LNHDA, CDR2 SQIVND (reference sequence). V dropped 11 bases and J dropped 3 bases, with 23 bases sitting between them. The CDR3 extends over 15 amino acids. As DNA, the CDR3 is TGTGCCGCCCGAGGCTTGGGGCCCCGTGGCTACGAGCAGTACTTC. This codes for CAARGLGPRGYEQYF.

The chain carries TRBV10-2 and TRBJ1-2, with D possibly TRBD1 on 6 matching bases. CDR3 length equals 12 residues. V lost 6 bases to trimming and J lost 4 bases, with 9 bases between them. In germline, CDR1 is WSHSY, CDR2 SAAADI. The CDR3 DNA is TGCGCCAGCAGGGCGGACAGCTATGGCTACACCTTC. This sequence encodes CASRADSYGYTF.

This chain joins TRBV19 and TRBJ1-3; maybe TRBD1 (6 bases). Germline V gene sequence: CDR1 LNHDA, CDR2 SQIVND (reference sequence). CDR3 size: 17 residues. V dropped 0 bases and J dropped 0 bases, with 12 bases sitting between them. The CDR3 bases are TGTGCCAGTAGTATAGAATGGACAGTCAGCTCTGGAAACACCATATATTTT. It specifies CASSIEWTVSSGNTIYF. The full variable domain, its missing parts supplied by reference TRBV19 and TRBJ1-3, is DGGITQSPKYLFRKEGQNVTLSCEQNLNHDAMYWYRQDPGQGLRLIYYSQIVNDFQKGDIAEGYSVSREKKESFPLTVTSAQKNPTAFYLCASSIEWTVSSGNTIYFGEGSWLTVV.

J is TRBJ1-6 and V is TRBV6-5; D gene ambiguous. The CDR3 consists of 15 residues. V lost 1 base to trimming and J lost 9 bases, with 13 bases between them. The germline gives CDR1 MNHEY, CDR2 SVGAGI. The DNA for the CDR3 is TGTGCCAGCAGTTACTTACTGGGGAGCGGTTCACCCCTCCACTTT. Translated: CASSYLLGSGSPLHF.

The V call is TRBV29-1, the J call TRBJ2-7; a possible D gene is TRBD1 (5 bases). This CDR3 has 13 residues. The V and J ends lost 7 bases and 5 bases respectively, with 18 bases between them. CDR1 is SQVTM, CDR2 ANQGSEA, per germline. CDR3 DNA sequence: TGCAGCGCGGCCCGGACAAGCAGCCACGAGCAGTACTTC. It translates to CSAARTSSHEQYF.

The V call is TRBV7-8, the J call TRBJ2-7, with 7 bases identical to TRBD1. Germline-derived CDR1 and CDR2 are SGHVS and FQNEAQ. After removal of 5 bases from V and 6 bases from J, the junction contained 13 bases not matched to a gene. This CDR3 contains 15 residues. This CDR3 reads CASSRIRDSYAEQYF. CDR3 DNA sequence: TGTGCCAGCAGCCGAATCCGGGACAGTTACGCCGAGCAGTACTTC.

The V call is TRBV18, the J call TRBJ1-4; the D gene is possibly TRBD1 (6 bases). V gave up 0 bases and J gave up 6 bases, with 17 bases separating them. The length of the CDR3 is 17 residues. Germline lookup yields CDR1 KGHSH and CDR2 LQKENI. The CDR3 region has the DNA TGTGCCAGCTCACCACCGAGTCCAGGGGCCGTGGATGAAAAACTGTTTTTT. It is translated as CASSPPSPGAVDEKLFF.

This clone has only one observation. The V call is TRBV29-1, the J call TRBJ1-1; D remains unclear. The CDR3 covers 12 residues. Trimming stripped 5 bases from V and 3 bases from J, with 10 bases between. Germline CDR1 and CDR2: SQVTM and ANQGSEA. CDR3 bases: TGCAGCGTTAGGGATGGATACACTGAAGCTTTCTTT. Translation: CSVRDGYTEAFF.